This TCR beta chain was obtained from a study of shared clonotypes between healthy human individuals. Across the whole study: The study used three CD4 naive, three CD4 memory, two CD8 naive and one CD8 memory plate per donor.

CDR1 is MDHEN, CDR2 SYDVKM, per germline. CDR3 length equals 14 residues. Trimming pared 1 base from V and 4 bases from J, leaving 8 bases between. Profiling relied on immunoSEQ multiplex PCR, and the TCRdb table lists in-frame clones only, not all of them. The sample includes around 990,000 clones, roughly 77% seen only once; the top ten take about 0.89%. The chain joins TRBV28 to TRBJ1-5; possible D gene TRBD1, 5 bases. The receptor was isolated from a man between 18 and 35 years old in good health. Some clones in this sample may be carry-over from other donors' samples. Sequenced material: memory CD4+ T cells from PBMCs. The subset was: CD45RA-negative fraction. DNA of the CDR3: TGTGCCAGCAGTTTATCCGGGGCGAATCAGCCCCAGCATTTT. Translation gives CASSLSGANQPQHF.